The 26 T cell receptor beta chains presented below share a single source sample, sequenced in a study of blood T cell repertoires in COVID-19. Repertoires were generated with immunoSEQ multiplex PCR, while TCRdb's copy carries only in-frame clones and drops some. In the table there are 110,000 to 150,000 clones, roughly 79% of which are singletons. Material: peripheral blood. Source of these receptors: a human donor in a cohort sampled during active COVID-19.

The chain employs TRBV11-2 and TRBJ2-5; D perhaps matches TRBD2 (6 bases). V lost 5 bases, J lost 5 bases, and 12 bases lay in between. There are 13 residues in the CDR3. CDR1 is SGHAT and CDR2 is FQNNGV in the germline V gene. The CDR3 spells CASSGRGRETQYF. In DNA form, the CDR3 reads TGTGCCAGCAGCGGGCGGGGTCGGGAGACCCAGTACTTC.

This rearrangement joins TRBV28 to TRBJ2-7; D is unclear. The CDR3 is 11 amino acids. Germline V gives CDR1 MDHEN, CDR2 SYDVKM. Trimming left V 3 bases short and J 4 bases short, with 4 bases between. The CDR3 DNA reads TGTGCCAGCAGTTTCATTTACGAGCAGTACTTC. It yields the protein CASSFIYEQYF.

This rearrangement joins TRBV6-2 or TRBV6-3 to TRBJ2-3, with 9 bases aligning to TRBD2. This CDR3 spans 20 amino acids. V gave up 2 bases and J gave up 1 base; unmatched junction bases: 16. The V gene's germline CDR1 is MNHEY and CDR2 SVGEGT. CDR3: CASSYLPGLASTGGTDTQYF. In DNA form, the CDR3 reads TGTGCCAGCAGTTACCTTCCGGGACTAGCCTCAACGGGAGGCACAGATACGCAGTATTTT.

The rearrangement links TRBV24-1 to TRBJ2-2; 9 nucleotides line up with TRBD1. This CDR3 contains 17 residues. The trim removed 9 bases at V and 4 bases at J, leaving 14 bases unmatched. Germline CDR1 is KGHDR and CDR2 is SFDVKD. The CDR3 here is CATGHRGRTGGTGELFF. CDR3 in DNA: TGTGCCACCGGACACAGGGGGCGGACCGGGGGCACCGGGGAGCTGTTTTTT.

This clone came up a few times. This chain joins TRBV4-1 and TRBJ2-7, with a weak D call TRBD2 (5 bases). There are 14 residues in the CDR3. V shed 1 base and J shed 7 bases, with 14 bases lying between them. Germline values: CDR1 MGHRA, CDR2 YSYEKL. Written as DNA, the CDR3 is TGCGCCAGCAGCCAAGGCCGTTTCTCGGGAGAGCAGTACTTC. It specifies CASSQGRFSGEQYF.

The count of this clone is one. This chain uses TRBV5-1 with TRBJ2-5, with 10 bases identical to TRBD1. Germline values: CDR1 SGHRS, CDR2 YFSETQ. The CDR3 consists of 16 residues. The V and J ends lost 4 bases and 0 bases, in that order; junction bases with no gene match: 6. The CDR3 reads CASSLGQGPDQETQYF. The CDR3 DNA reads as TGCGCCAGCAGCCTGGGACAGGGGCCGGACCAAGAGACCCAGTACTTC.

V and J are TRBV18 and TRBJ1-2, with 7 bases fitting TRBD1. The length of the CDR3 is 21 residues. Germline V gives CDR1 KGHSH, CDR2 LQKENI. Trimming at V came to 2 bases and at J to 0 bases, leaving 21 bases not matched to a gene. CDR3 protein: CASSPSLAEGRGNRANYGYTF. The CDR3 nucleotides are TGTGCCAGCTCACCATCTTTGGCGGAGGGCAGGGGGAACAGAGCTAACTATGGCTACACCTTC.

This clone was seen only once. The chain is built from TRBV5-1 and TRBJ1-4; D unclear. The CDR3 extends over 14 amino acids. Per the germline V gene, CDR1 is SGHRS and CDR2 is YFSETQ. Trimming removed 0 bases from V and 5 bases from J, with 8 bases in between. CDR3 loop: CASSLGQQNEKLFF. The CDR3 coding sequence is TGCGCCAGCAGCTTGGGTCAACAAAATGAAAAACTGTTTTTT. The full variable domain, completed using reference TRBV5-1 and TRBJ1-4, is KAGVTQTPRYLIKTRGQQVTLSCSPISGHRSVSWYQQTPGQGLQFLFEYFSETQRNKGNFPGRFSGRQFSNSRSEMNVSTLELGDSALYLCASSLGQQNEKLFFGSGTQLSVL.

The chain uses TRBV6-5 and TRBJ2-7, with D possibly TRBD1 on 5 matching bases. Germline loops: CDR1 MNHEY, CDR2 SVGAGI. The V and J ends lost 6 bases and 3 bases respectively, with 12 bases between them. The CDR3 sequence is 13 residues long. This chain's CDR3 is CASSPQGLYEQYF. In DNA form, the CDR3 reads TGTGCCAGCAGCCCCCAGGGTCTCTACGAGCAGTACTTC.

CDR3 residues: CASSLARTSSYEQYF. The CDR3 DNA sequence: TGTGCCAGCAGCTTAGCCCGGACTAGCTCCTACGAGCAGTACTTC. The chain employs TRBV7-2 and TRBJ2-7; 7 bases line up with TRBD2. Germline loops: CDR1 SGHTA, CDR2 FQGNSA. CDR3 length: 15 amino acids. V shed 0 bases, J shed 0 bases, and the junction held 2 bases outside the gene matches.

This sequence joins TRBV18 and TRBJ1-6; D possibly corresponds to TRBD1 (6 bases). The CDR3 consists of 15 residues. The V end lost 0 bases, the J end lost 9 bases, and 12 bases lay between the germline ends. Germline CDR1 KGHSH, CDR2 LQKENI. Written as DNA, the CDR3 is TGTGCCAGCTCACCACCGCCAGGGGCGGCTTCACCCCTCCACTTT. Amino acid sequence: CASSPPPGAASPLHF.

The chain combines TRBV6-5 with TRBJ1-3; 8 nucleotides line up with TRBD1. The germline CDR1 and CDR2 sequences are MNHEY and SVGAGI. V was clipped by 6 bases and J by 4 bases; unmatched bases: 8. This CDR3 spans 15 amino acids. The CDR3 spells CASRDGQGWGNTIYF. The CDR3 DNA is TGTGCCAGCAGGGATGGACAGGGTTGGGGAAACACCATATATTTT.

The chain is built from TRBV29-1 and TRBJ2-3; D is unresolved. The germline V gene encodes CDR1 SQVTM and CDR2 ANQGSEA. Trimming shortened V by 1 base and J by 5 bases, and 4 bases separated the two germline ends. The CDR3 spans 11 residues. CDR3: CSVEAVDTQYF. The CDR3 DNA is TGCAGCGTTGAAGCGGTAGATACGCAGTATTTT.

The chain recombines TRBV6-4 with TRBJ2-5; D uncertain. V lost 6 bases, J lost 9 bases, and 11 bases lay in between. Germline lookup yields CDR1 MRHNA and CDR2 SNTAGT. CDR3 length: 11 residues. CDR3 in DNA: TGTGCCAGCAGAGATCCCCGGGCCCAGTACTTC. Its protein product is CASRDPRAQYF.

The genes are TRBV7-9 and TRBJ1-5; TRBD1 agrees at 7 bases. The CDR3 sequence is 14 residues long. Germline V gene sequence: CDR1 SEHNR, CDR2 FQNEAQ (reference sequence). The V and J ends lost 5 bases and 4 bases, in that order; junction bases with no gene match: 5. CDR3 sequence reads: CASSGPGQNQPQHF. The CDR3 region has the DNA TGTGCCAGCAGCGGGCCGGGACAGAATCAGCCCCAGCATTTT.

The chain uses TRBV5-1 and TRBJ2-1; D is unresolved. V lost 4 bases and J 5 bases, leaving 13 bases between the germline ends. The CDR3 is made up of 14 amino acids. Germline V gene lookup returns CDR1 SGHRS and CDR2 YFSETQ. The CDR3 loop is CASSPTPRDNEQFF. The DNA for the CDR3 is TGCGCCAGCAGCCCCACGCCAAGAGACAATGAGCAGTTCTTC. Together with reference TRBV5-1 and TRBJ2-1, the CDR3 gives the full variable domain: KAGVTQTPRYLIKTRGQQVTLSCSPISGHRSVSWYQQTPGQGLQFLFEYFSETQRNKGNFPGRFSGRQFSNSRSEMNVSTLELGDSALYLCASSPTPRDNEQFFGPGTRLTVL.

The chain's CDR3 is CASRDTSSQPRYEQYF. Written as DNA, the CDR3 is TGTGCCAGCAGAGATACTTCCTCCCAACCTCGCTACGAGCAGTACTTC. This rearrangement joins TRBV28 to TRBJ2-7, with D unresolved. The germline V and J ends were trimmed by 6 bases and 3 bases, with 21 bases remaining between them. Looked up from germline, CDR1 is MDHEN and CDR2 is SYDVKM. CDR3 length equals 16 residues.

CDR3 sequence reads: CASSLGLTDTQYF. CDR3 DNA: TGTGCCAGCAGCTTGGGGCTCACAGATACGCAGTATTTT. V usage is TRBV5-6 and J usage is TRBJ2-3; D unresolved. Trimming took off 0 bases at V and 2 bases at J, with 4 bases between the two ends. CDR3 size: 13 residues. CDR1 and CDR2 from the germline V gene are SGHDT and YYEEEE.

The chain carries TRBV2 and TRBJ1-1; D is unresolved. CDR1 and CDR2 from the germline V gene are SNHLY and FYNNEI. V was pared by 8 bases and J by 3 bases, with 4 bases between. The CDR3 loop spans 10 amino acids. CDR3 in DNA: TGTGCCAGCTATTACACTGAAGCTTTCTTT. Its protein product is CASYYTEAFF.

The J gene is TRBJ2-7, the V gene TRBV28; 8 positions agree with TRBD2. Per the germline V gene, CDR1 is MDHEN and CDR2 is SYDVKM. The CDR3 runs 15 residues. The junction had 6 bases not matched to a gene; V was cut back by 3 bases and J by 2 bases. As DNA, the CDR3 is TGTGCCAGCAGTTTTAGCGGGATGGAGGCCTACGAGCAGTACTTC. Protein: CASSFSGMEAYEQYF.

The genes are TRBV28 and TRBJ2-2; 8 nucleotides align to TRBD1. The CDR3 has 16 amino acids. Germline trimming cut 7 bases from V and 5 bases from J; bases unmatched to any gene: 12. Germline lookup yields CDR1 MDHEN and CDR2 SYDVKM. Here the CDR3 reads CASNIPRQGRTGELFF. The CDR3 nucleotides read TGTGCCAGCAACATACCCCGACAGGGGAGGACCGGGGAGCTGTTTTTT.

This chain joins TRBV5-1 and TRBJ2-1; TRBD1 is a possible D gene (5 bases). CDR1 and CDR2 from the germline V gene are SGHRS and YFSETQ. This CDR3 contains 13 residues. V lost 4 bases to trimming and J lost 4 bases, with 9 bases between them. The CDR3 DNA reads TGCGCCAGCAGCCCCCAGGGATACAATGAGCAGTTCTTC. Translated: CASSPQGYNEQFF.

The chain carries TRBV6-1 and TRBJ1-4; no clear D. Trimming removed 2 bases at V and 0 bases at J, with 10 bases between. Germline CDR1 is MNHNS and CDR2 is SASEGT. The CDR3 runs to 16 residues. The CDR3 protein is CASSEWASATNEKLFF. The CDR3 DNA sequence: TGTGCCAGCAGTGAATGGGCATCTGCAACTAATGAAAAACTGTTTTTT.

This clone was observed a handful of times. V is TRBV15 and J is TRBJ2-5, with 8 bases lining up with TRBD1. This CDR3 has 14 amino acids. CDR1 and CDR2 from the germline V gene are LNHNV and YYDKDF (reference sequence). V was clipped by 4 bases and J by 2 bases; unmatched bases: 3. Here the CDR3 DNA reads TGTGCCACCAGCATGGGACAGGAACAAGAGACCCAGTACTTC. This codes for CATSMGQEQETQYF.

The chain's CDR3 is CASSQDLYEQYF. The DNA for the CDR3 is TGTGCCAGCAGCCAAGACCTATACGAGCAGTACTTC. V gene TRBV14 combines with J gene TRBJ2-7, with D unresolved. V dropped 0 bases and J dropped 4 bases, with 4 bases sitting between them. This CDR3 spans 12 amino acids. Germline CDR1 is SGHDN and CDR2 is FVKESK.

CDR3 DNA: TGTGCCAGCAGTTTAGTGGGCAGCAATCAGCCCCAGCATTTT. This codes for CASSLVGSNQPQHF. The chain combines TRBV28 with TRBJ1-5; D not resolved. The CDR3 is 14 amino acids. CDR1 and CDR2 (germline): MDHEN, SYDVKM. The ends were cut back, 2 bases at V and 1 base at J, with 6 bases in the middle.